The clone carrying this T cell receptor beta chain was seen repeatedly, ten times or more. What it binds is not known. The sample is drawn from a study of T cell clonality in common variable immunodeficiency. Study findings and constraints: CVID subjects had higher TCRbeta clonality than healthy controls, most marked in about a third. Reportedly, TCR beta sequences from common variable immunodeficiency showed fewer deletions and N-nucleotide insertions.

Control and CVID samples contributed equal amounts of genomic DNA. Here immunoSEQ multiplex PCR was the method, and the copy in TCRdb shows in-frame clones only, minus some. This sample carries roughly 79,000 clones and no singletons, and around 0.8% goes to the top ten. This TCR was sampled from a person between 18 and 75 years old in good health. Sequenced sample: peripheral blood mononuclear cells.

The CDR3 region is CSASIQGDSPLHF. The sequenced part of the CDR3 DNA is TGCAGTGCTAGTATACAGGGGGACTCACCC. The chain is built from TRBV20-1 and TRBJ1-6; 8 nucleotides agree with TRBD1. Read data end 3 residues before the CDR3 end; the end is taken from the germline J gene. Germline CDR1 is DFQATT and CDR2 is SNEGSKA (reference sequence). This CDR3 has 13 amino acids. V shed 3 bases, J shed 10 bases, and the junction held 5 bases outside the gene matches.